This T cell receptor (beta chain) was recorded in a study of T cell responses to AZD1222 COVID-19 vaccine. Profiling relied on immunoSEQ multiplex PCR, and the TCRdb table lists in-frame clones only, not all of them. The sample holds 160,000 or so clones, 90% to 95% seen once. This clone was detected once. The source material was peripheral blood, sampled on day 0 of AZD1222 vaccination. The receptor's source is an adult in good health.

The CDR3: CASSHSRGGKQFF. In DNA, the CDR3 is TGTGCCAGCAGCCACTCTAGAGGGGGCAAGCAGTTCTTC. The genes are TRBV11-2 and TRBJ2-1; 7 positions match TRBD1. The CDR3 length is 13 residues. V lost 5 bases to trimming and J lost 11 bases; unmatched junction nucleotides: 9. Germline V gene data show CDR1 as SGHAT and CDR2 as FQNNGV.